These 22 T cell receptor beta chains came from one sample sequenced in a study of beta chain features in type 1 diabetes. Expressed TCRB transcripts were sequenced because the isolated RNA had all been reverse transcribed beforehand. TCRdb's table, derived via immunoSEQ multiplex PCR, lists solely in-frame clones and lacks some. The table lists about 220,000 clones, about a tenth of them singletons. Sequencing input: central memory CD4+ T cells from blood. The receptors shown here come from a man between 18 and 35 years old in good health.

The V call is TRBV7-9, the J call TRBJ2-7; D perhaps matches TRBD2 (5 bases). V was pared by 5 bases and J by 5 bases, with 10 bases between. Germline CDR1 reads SEHNR; CDR2 reads FQNEAQ (reference sequence). The CDR3 extends over 12 amino acids. The CDR3 sequence: CASSELGNEQYF. CDR3 DNA sequence: TGTGCCAGCAGCGAGCTCGGGAACGAGCAGTACTTC. Full variable domain (rest looked up from reference TRBV7-9 and TRBJ2-7): DTGVSQNPRHKITKRGQNVTFRCDPISEHNRLYWYRQTLGQGPEFLTYFQNEAQLEKSRLLSDRFSAERPKGSFSTLEIQRTEQGDSAMYLCASSELGNEQYFGPGTRLTVT.

V gene TRBV7-2 combines with J gene TRBJ2-7; D is uncertain. V was cut by 4 bases and J by 2 bases, with 9 bases left in between. CDR3 length equals 13 residues. Germline V gene sequence: CDR1 SGHTA, CDR2 FQGNSA. Here the CDR3 reads CASSWAYTYEQYF. The CDR3 DNA reads as TGTGCCAGCAGCTGGGCCTATACCTACGAGCAGTACTTC.

The table lists this clone with a few counts. This chain uses TRBV7-8 with TRBJ2-7, with unresolved D. The CDR3 sequence is 13 residues long. V shed 5 bases and J shed 1 base, with 9 bases lying between them. Per germline, CDR1 SGHVS and CDR2 FQNEAQ. The CDR3 nucleotides are TGTGCCAGCAGCCCAGACACTTCCTACGAGCAGTACTTC. Amino acid sequence: CASSPDTSYEQYF.

The rearrangement links TRBV29-1 to TRBJ2-1; D ambiguous. The CDR3 has 14 residues. The V gene's germline CDR1 is SQVTM and CDR2 ANQGSEA. The V end lost 3 bases, the J end lost 0 bases, and 9 bases lay between the germline ends. The CDR3: CSVDVLSSYNEQFF. As DNA, the CDR3 is TGCAGCGTTGACGTTTTGAGCTCCTACAATGAGCAGTTCTTC.

This clone was detected a few times. CDR3 in DNA: TGTGCCAGCAGCCAAGGCCGTGCGGAGCCCCAAGAGACCCAGTACTTC. As protein: CASSQGRAEPQETQYF. The V and J genes are TRBV4-2 and TRBJ2-5, with D unresolved. The CDR3 sequence is 16 residues long. Germline CDR1 LGHNA, CDR2 YNFKEQ. Trimming took off 1 base at V and 1 base at J, with 13 bases between the two ends.

The chain combines TRBV28 with TRBJ2-1; TRBD2 matches 10 bases. Germline loops: CDR1 MDHEN, CDR2 SYDVKM. V shed 11 bases, J shed 4 bases, and the junction held 11 bases outside the gene matches. CDR3 length equals 15 residues. The CDR3 here is CAAERRLAGYNEQFF. The DNA for the CDR3 is TGTGCCGCCGAGAGGAGACTAGCGGGTTACAATGAGCAGTTCTTC.

The CDR3 region is CASSEAQTGTLFF. In nucleotides, the CDR3 is TGTGCCAGCAGTGAAGCGCAAACAGGGACTTTGTTCTTC. The J gene is TRBJ2-1, the V gene TRBV2, with D tentatively TRBD1 or TRBD2 (6 bases each). From germline, CDR1 is SNHLY and CDR2 FYNNEI. Trimming took 0 bases from V and 15 from J, leaving 15 bases between them. The CDR3 has 13 residues.

In this sample, this clone turned up a few times. The chain links TRBV5-4 to TRBJ2-1; D possibly uses TRBD1 or TRBD2 (5 bases each). This CDR3 region has 13 residues. CDR1 is SGHNT, CDR2 YYREEE, per germline (reference sequence). Trimming took 4 bases from V and 8 from J, leaving 13 bases between them. In DNA, the CDR3 is TGTGCCAGCAGCGCCGGGGACGGCGATGAGCAGTTCTTC. It is translated as CASSAGDGDEQFF.

This clone was counted only a few times. CDR3 bases: TGTGCCAGCAGCTTTACGGAGACCCAGTACTTC. Translating gives CASSFTETQYF. This chain uses TRBV11-1 with TRBJ2-5; no clear D gene. Germline CDR1 SGHAT, CDR2 FQDESV (reference sequence). There are 11 residues in the CDR3. Trimming removed 3 bases from V and 5 bases from J, with 4 bases in between.

This clone was picked up many times. This sequence joins TRBV5-1 and TRBJ2-2, with 9 positions matching TRBD1. The CDR3 is 15 amino acids. Germline V lookup: CDR1 SGHRS, CDR2 YFSETQ. The V segment lost 6 bases and the J segment 5 bases; nucleotides outside the gene matches: 8. In DNA, the CDR3 is TGCGCCAGCACTCCCGGGACAGGGCGAACCGGGGAGCTGTTTTTT. It is translated as CASTPGTGRTGELFF. Full variable domain (outside the CDR3, taken from reference TRBV5-1 and TRBJ2-2): KAGVTQTPRYLIKTRGQQVTLSCSPISGHRSVSWYQQTPGQGLQFLFEYFSETQRNKGNFPGRFSGRQFSNSRSEMNVSTLELGDSALYLCASTPGTGRTGELFFGEGSRLTVL.

This clone turned up a few times. The rearrangement links TRBV27 to TRBJ2-3; the D gene is possibly TRBD2 (5 bases). The CDR3 has 15 residues. Germline CDR1 reads MNHEY; CDR2 reads SMNVEV (reference sequence). Trimming took off 3 bases at V and 4 bases at J, with 14 bases between the two ends. CDR3: CASSFSGIRADTQYF. The DNA of the CDR3 is TGTGCCAGCAGTTTTTCGGGGATCCGCGCAGATACGCAGTATTTT.

This clone has just a few counts. At one boundary the junction diverges from the germline segment, which might be a read error. The V call is TRBV6-5, the J call TRBJ2-5; D is unclear. This CDR3 is built from 12 residues. In germline, CDR1 is MNHEY, CDR2 SVGAGI. The chain's CDR3 is CASGYSQETQYF. CDR3 sequence (DNA): TGTGCCAGCGGTTACTCCCAAGAGACCCAGTACTTC.

This clone has only a few counts. V gene TRBV5-4 combines with J gene TRBJ2-5; 14 bases map to TRBD2. V dropped 4 bases and J dropped 1; count of bases not matched to a gene: 3. Germline loops: CDR1 SGHNT, CDR2 YYREEE (reference sequence). CDR3 size: 16 residues. CDR3 region: CASSDGTSGSQETQYF. The CDR3 DNA reads TGTGCCAGCAGCGATGGGACTAGCGGGAGCCAAGAGACCCAGTACTTC.

For this clone: Possible read error: a much larger clone is one base away. The rearrangement links TRBV5-6 to TRBJ2-1, with TRBD2 identical over 7 bases. The length of the CDR3 is 15 residues. Germline CDR1 is SGHDT and CDR2 is YYEEEE. J lost 4 bases, V lost 4 bases, and 8 bases had no gene match. CDR3 residues: CASSAGRAGYNEQFF. The CDR3 DNA follows: TGTGCCAGCAGCGCTGGGAGGGCGGGGTACAATGAGCAGTTCTTC.

This clone was found a few times. The same CDR3 arises from other DNA sequences in this sample as well. The J gene is TRBJ2-1, the V gene TRBV7-9, with D maybe TRBD2 (6 bases). The germline V and J ends were trimmed by 5 bases and 3 bases, with 8 bases remaining between them. The length of the CDR3 is 13 residues. CDR1 is SEHNR, CDR2 FQNEAQ, per germline (reference sequence). The CDR3 DNA sequence: TGTGCCAGCAGCCCCGGGAGCTACAATGAGCAGTTCTTC. Its translation is CASSPGSYNEQFF.

This clone has a handful of counts. The chain links TRBV2 to TRBJ2-6, with 7 bases lining up with TRBD2. Germline trimming cut 8 bases from V and 8 bases from J; bases unmatched to any gene: 6. The CDR3 runs 13 residues. Germline CDR1 SNHLY, CDR2 FYNNEI. The CDR3 DNA reads TGTGCCAGCTCCGGGGAGGGGACCAACGTCCTGACTTTC. This encodes CASSGEGTNVLTF.

This clone has just a few counts. J is TRBJ2-7 and V is TRBV4-1, with D perhaps matching TRBD1 (6 bases). Germline V gives CDR1 MGHRA, CDR2 YSYEKL. V lost 4 bases, J lost 3 bases, and 16 bases lay in between. The CDR3 has 15 residues. The CDR3 sequence is CASSRHRDMGYEQYF. CDR3 sequence (DNA): TGCGCCAGCAGCCGCCACAGGGACATGGGCTACGAGCAGTACTTC.

The rearrangement links TRBV10-3 to TRBJ2-3; 7 positions match TRBD2. V lost 11 bases to trimming and J lost 2 bases; unmatched junction nucleotides: 7. The length of the CDR3 is 13 residues. Germline-derived CDR1 and CDR2 are ENHRY and SYGVKD. As DNA, the CDR3 is TGTGCCGGAGGGGAGGGAATCACAGATACGCAGTATTTT. Translation: CAGGEGITDTQYF.

This clone occurred a few times. The chain recombines TRBV10-3 with TRBJ1-1, with unresolved D. The CDR3 contains 14 residues. Trimming stripped 0 bases from V and 5 bases from J, with 10 bases between. From germline, CDR1 is ENHRY and CDR2 SYGVKD. The CDR3 DNA reads as TGTGCCATCAGTGAGTCGGAGGGAGATACTGAAGCTTTCTTT. Amino acid sequence: CAISESEGDTEAFF.

This clone was counted ten times or more. This CDR3 reads CASSVGPQWDTEAFF. The CDR3 nucleotides read TGTGCCAGCAGCGTAGGGCCCCAGTGGGACACTGAAGCTTTCTTT. The chain recombines TRBV9 with TRBJ1-1; D uncertain. V was pared by 0 bases and J by 3 bases, with 12 bases between. CDR3 length: 15 residues. Germline V gene lookup returns CDR1 SGDLS and CDR2 YYNGEE.

The gene calls are TRBV5-1 and TRBJ2-5, with a possible D match to TRBD2 (5 bases). V dropped 0 bases and J dropped 1 base, with 10 bases sitting between them. Germline CDR1 is SGHRS and CDR2 is YFSETQ. CDR3 size: 15 residues. The CDR3 DNA follows: TGCGCCAGCAGCTTGGTAGTTCGGGGCCAAGAGACCCAGTACTTC. It yields the protein CASSLVVRGQETQYF.

The gene calls are TRBV2 and TRBJ2-5; TRBD2 agrees at 11 bases. This CDR3 region has 15 residues. The V gene end was trimmed by 6 bases and the J gene end by 3 bases; junction bases not matched to a gene: 6. CDR1 SNHLY and CDR2 FYNNEI come from the germline V gene. The CDR3 here is CASRFSGRAEETQYF. CDR3 nucleotide sequence: TGTGCCAGCAGGTTTAGCGGGAGGGCCGAAGAGACCCAGTACTTC.